A single sample is the source of the 29 T cell receptor beta chains below, sequenced in a study of blood T cells in healthy people across ages. Primers used in a second PCR of roughly 6 to 11 cycles were a sample-barcoded 5' primer and a J-beta primer mix. MiXCR was run by TCRdb on the 5' RACE reads, yielding one entry per CDR3 protein. The table has about 970,000 distinct CDR3 sequences, approximately 50% seen once; the top ten hold about a fifth. Sequenced sample: blood. Every receptor here comes from a woman aged 55-70 years in good health.

The chain joins TRBV2 to TRBJ2-3; D call uncertain. Between the trimmed V and J ends, which lost 7 bases and 3 bases, there was a span of 8 bases. This CDR3 is 12 amino acids long. Germline V gene data show CDR1 as SNHLY and CDR2 as FYNNEI. In DNA form, the CDR3 reads TGTGCCAGCACCGGCCGGACAGATACGCAGTATTTT. Translating gives CASTGRTDTQYF.

J is TRBJ2-3 and V is TRBV5-1; D call uncertain. The CDR3 loop spans 15 amino acids. The V end lost 8 bases, the J end lost 2 bases, and 18 bases lay between the germline ends. CDR1 is SGHRS and CDR2 is YFSETQ in the germline V gene. The CDR3 coding sequence is TGCGCCAGTTGTAGTGCCCTGCCAGTCACAGATACGCAGTATTTT. This translates into CASCSALPVTDTQYF.

With regard to this clonotype: A much larger clone sits a single nucleotide away, making a read error possible. The chain links TRBV5-1 to TRBJ2-1, with D perhaps matching TRBD1 (5 bases). Trimming removed 6 bases at V and 5 bases at J, with 18 bases between. This CDR3 contains 15 residues. Germline CDR1 SGHRS, CDR2 YFSETQ. CDR3 nucleotide sequence: TGCGCCAGCAACTTTGGGGCAGGTTCTAACAATGAGCAGTTCTTC. This gives the protein CASNFGAGSNNEQFF.

V is TRBV6-5 and J is TRBJ1-4; D gene uncertain. V gave up 2 bases and J gave up 8 bases, with 15 bases separating them. The CDR3 sequence is 15 residues long. Germline V gene data show CDR1 as MNHEY and CDR2 as SVGAGI. The CDR3 nucleotides read TGTGCCAGCAGTTACGAGACCGGTGGAGTCGAAAAACTGTTTTTT. This gives the protein CASSYETGGVEKLFF.

The chain joins TRBV2 to TRBJ2-1, with TRBD2 identical over 9 bases. The CDR3 contains 15 residues. Germline assignment: CDR1 SNHLY and CDR2 FYNNEI. Trimming removed 4 bases from V and 10 bases from J; junction bases left unmatched: 11. CDR3 amino acids: CASSVAGGLPFEQFF. The CDR3 DNA reads TGTGCCAGCAGTGTGGCGGGAGGGCTCCCCTTCGAGCAGTTCTTC.

V and J are TRBV7-2 and TRBJ2-7, with 9 bases that match TRBD1. J was trimmed by 4 bases and V by 5 bases; bases with no gene match: 3. This CDR3 contains 13 residues. Germline V gene data show CDR1 as SGHTA and CDR2 as FQGNSA. The CDR3 region has the DNA TGTGCCAGCAGCGGGACAGGGTGGTACGAGCAGTACTTC. This encodes CASSGTGWYEQYF.

V usage is TRBV20-1 and J usage is TRBJ1-5; D not resolved. Germline loops: CDR1 DFQATT, CDR2 SNEGSKA (reference sequence). Trimming stripped 6 bases from V and 5 bases from J, with 14 bases between. The CDR3 has 13 amino acids. CDR3 amino acids: CSAKARVDQPQHF. In DNA, the CDR3 is TGCAGTGCGAAGGCGAGGGTTGATCAGCCCCAGCATTTT.

The gene calls are TRBV3-1 and TRBJ2-3; unclear D gene. Germline V gene sequence: CDR1 LGHDT, CDR2 YNNKEL (reference sequence). This CDR3 comprises 16 residues. Trimming stripped 4 bases from V and 6 bases from J, with 20 bases between. This chain's CDR3 is CASSRRHISLADTQYF. The CDR3 DNA reads as TGTGCCAGCAGCCGCAGACATATAAGTCTTGCCGATACGCAGTATTTT.

In this sample, this clonotype turned up once. The chain is built from TRBV9 and TRBJ2-3; D gene unclear. The CDR3 extends over 12 amino acids. Germline-derived CDR1 and CDR2 are SGDLS and YYNGEE. V lost 6 bases and J lost 7, with 12 bases in between. The chain's CDR3 is CASNEVGHTQYF. The CDR3 DNA reads as TGTGCCAGCAACGAGGTCGGACATACGCAGTATTTT.

The chain carries TRBV2 and TRBJ2-1, with D hard to call. Deletions cut 10 bases from V and 0 bases from J, with 16 bases between. Germline V gene lookup returns CDR1 SNHLY and CDR2 FYNNEI. There are 15 residues in the CDR3. CDR3: CATRIGPSSYNEQFF. The DNA of the CDR3 is TGTGCCACTCGTATCGGGCCAAGCTCCTACAATGAGCAGTTCTTC. Together with reference TRBV2 and TRBJ2-1, the CDR3 gives the full variable domain: EPEVTQTPSHQVTQMGQEVILRCVPISNHLYFYWYRQILGQKVEFLVSFYNNEISEKSEIFDDQFSVERPDGSNFTLKIRSTKLEDSAMYFCATRIGPSSYNEQFFGPGTRLTVL.

CDR3 nucleotide sequence: TGTGCCAGCAGTTTAGGTAGCAGGGAGGGAACCTACGAGCAGTACTTC. This codes for CASSLGSREGTYEQYF. The V and J genes are TRBV12-3 or TRBV12-4 and TRBJ2-7, with 7 nucleotides matching TRBD2. The CDR3 spans 16 residues. The J segment lost 2 bases and the V segment lost 1 base, leaving 8 bases of the junction unmatched.

J is TRBJ2-3 and V is TRBV27; D call uncertain. CDR1 is MNHEY, CDR2 SMNVEV, per germline (reference sequence). The CDR3 has 14 residues. Trimming pared 5 bases from V and 4 bases from J, leaving 13 bases between. The CDR3, as DNA: TGTGCCAGCAGTCAAAAGGTCACCCCAGATACGCAGTATTTT. It codes for CASSQKVTPDTQYF.

The chain combines TRBV27 with TRBJ1-5, with a tentative D call TRBD1 (5 bases). In germline, CDR1 is MNHEY, CDR2 SMNVEV (reference sequence). The CDR3 length is 14 residues. V was trimmed by 6 bases and J by 2 bases, leaving 11 bases between them. The CDR3 sequence: CASRAGRGNQPQHF. CDR3 DNA sequence: TGTGCCAGCAGGGCAGGGAGGGGCAATCAGCCCCAGCATTTT.

V and J are TRBV15 and TRBJ2-5; a possible D gene is TRBD2 (5 bases). V was clipped by 5 bases and J by 3 bases, with 10 bases between them. The CDR3 has 13 residues. Germline V CDR1 and CDR2: LNHNV, YYDKDF (reference sequence). The CDR3 protein is CATSARLKETQYF. The CDR3 DNA reads as TGTGCCACCAGCGCTCGACTAAAAGAGACCCAGTACTTC.

The V gene is TRBV27, the J gene TRBJ1-2, with unresolved D. Germline V CDR1 and CDR2: MNHEY, SMNVEV (reference sequence). V lost 5 bases, J lost 7 bases, and 14 bases lay in between. The CDR3 extends over 13 amino acids. The CDR3, as DNA: TGTGCCAGCAGTGGGGAGGGCTCGGGTGGCTACACCTTC. Protein: CASSGEGSGGYTF.

V usage is TRBV11-2 and J usage is TRBJ2-1, with D maybe TRBD2 (6 bases). In germline, CDR1 is SGHAT, CDR2 FQNNGV. Between the trimmed V and J ends, which lost 5 bases and 9 bases, there was a span of 8 bases. This CDR3 is 11 amino acids long. As DNA, the CDR3 is TGTGCCAGCAGCCCGACTAGTGAGCAGTTCTTC. Translating gives CASSPTSEQFF.

The chain has TRBV20-1 and TRBJ1-2, with D possibly matching TRBD1 (6 bases). CDR1 is DFQATT and CDR2 is SNEGSKA in the germline V gene (reference sequence). The CDR3 length is 13 residues. V gave up 8 bases and J gave up 5 bases, with 18 bases separating them. This chain's CDR3 is CSPPTGTAYGYTF. The CDR3 bases are TGCAGTCCACCCACAGGGACGGCTTATGGCTACACCTTC.

The chain uses TRBV30 and TRBJ2-2; possibly TRBD2 for D (5 bases). Trimming removed 2 bases at V and 2 bases at J, with 6 bases between. Germline V gene lookup returns CDR1 GTSNPN and CDR2 SVGIG (reference sequence). This CDR3 region has 13 residues. The CDR3 here is CAWSRGNTGELFF. The CDR3 bases are TGTGCCTGGAGTCGGGGTAACACCGGGGAGCTGTTTTTT.

This chain joins TRBV12-3 or TRBV12-4 and TRBJ2-7, with TRBD2 as a possible D gene (5 bases). The CDR3 runs to 15 residues. With 3 bases removed from V and 2 bases from J, the gap between germline ends came to 14 bases. CDR3 sequence: CASSFYSGKTYEQYF. The DNA for the CDR3 is TGTGCCAGCAGTTTCTACAGCGGAAAAACCTACGAGCAGTACTTC.

In this sample, this clonotype turned up once. An end of the junction does not agree with germline; a read error may underlie this. The chain recombines TRBV12-3 or TRBV12-4 with TRBJ2-4; unclear D gene. The CDR3 totals 19 residues. The CDR3 protein is CASSGRSNNLLVAKNIQYF. The CDR3 DNA reads TGTGCCAGCAGTGGACGATCAAATAACCTGCTGGTGGCCAAAAACATTCAGTACTTT.

V is TRBV28 and J is TRBJ2-4, with 11 bases lining up with TRBD1. The DNA matches TRBJ2-7 better at its end, which makes the J call doubtful. The CDR3 totals 15 residues. The germline CDR1 and CDR2 sequences are MDHEN and SYDVKM. The CDR3 DNA reads TGTGCCAGCAGTATTGGGACAGGGGGTTTATACGAGCAGTACTTC. As protein: CASSIGTGGLYEQYF.

V is TRBV4-1 and J is TRBJ1-2; 7 nucleotides align to TRBD1. Germline CDR1 MGHRA, CDR2 YSYEKL. J gave up 12 bases and V 3 bases, and 7 bases lay outside the gene matches. The CDR3 loop spans 12 amino acids. CDR3 in DNA: TGCGCCAGCAGCCACCTAGACAGGGTACACACCTTC. Translating gives CASSHLDRVHTF.

This chain joins TRBV27 and TRBJ1-1; 9 bases map to TRBD1. CDR1 and CDR2 (germline): MNHEY, SMNVEV (reference sequence). The CDR3 spans 15 residues. After removal of 4 bases from V and 5 bases from J, the junction contained 8 bases not matched to a gene. The CDR3 is CASSYGDREGTEAFF. The CDR3, as DNA: TGTGCCAGCAGTTACGGGGACAGGGAGGGTACTGAAGCTTTCTTT.

This clonotype was found a few times. The chain carries TRBV2 and TRBJ2-5; TRBD2 matches at 9 bases. Trimming cost V 6 bases and J 4 bases; bases outside gene matches: 6. Per germline, CDR1 SNHLY and CDR2 FYNNEI. The CDR3 has 14 amino acids. For the CDR3, the DNA is TGTGCCAGCAGGGGGGTACTAGCGGGAGAGACCCAGTACTTC. This sequence encodes CASRGVLAGETQYF.

The chain employs TRBV12-3 or TRBV12-4 and TRBJ2-4; the D gene is possibly TRBD1 (6 bases). V shed 3 bases and J shed 4 bases, with 10 bases lying between them. This CDR3 region has 14 residues. The DNA for the CDR3 is TGTGCCAGCAGTTTGGGGGCAGGAAAAAACATTCAGTACTTC. It specifies CASSLGAGKNIQYF.

The gene calls are TRBV20-1 and TRBJ2-5, with 7 bases that match TRBD2. The germline V gene encodes CDR1 DFQATT and CDR2 SNEGSKA (reference sequence). The CDR3 length is 18 residues. Losses at the gene ends were 0 bases for V and 3 bases for J; bases not matched to a gene: 16. CDR3 protein: CSARDSRLGRGEEETQYF. The CDR3 coding sequence is TGCAGTGCTAGAGATAGTCGGCTAGGGAGGGGAGAGGAAGAGACCCAGTACTTC.

This rearrangement joins TRBV7-3 to TRBJ2-1, with D perhaps assigned TRBD1 or TRBD2 (5 bases each). V was cut by 6 bases and J by 4 bases, with 19 bases left in between. In germline, CDR1 is SGHTA, CDR2 FQGTGA. The CDR3 totals 16 residues. The CDR3 DNA sequence: TGTGCCAGCAGGCTCGACCCGGGACGAGGGTACAATGAGCAGTTCTTC. It translates to CASRLDPGRGYNEQFF.

CDR3 in DNA: TGTGCCAGCAGCCGTATAGCAGGCAATGAGCAGTACTTC. As protein: CASSRIAGNEQYF. The chain couples TRBV6-2 or TRBV6-3 to TRBJ2-5; D is ambiguous. The CDR3 runs to 13 residues. Germline CDR1 and CDR2: MNHEY and SVGEGT. Trimming removed 6 bases at V and 11 bases at J, with 19 bases between.

The genes are TRBV7-9 and TRBJ2-3; D is ambiguous. With 5 bases removed from V and 1 base from J, the gap between germline ends came to 10 bases. From germline, CDR1 is SEHNR and CDR2 FQNEAQ (reference sequence). This CDR3 is built from 14 residues. The CDR3 sequence is CASSLLVGTDTQYF. The CDR3 bases are TGTGCCAGCAGCCTCCTAGTAGGCACAGATACGCAGTATTTT. The variable domain in full, completed from reference TRBV7-9 and TRBJ2-3, reads DTGVSQNPRHKITKRGQNVTFRCDPISEHNRLYWYRQTLGQGPEFLTYFQNEAQLEKSRLLSDRFSAERPKGSFSTLEIQRTEQGDSAMYLCASSLLVGTDTQYFGPGTRLTVL.